This TCR beta chain was recorded in a study of glioma-infiltrating T cells. Looking at the study overall: Samples included WHO grade II oligodendrogliomas or astrocytomas and initial-diagnosis grade IV glioblastomas. Dexamethasone exposure before glioma surgery was limited to six or fewer days. General study points: Signature shared blood CDR3 motifs were enriched in low-divergence and depleted in high-divergence patients.

The CDR3 extends over 16 amino acids. V was clipped by 5 bases and J by 3 bases, with 20 bases between them. Germline CDR1 reads DFQATT; CDR2 reads SNEGSKA (reference sequence). Comment on this clonotype: Its antigen remains unknown.

The iRepertoire nested amplicon-rescue multiplex PCR amplified TCR alpha and beta CDR3s from RNA. For one-step reverse transcription and amplification, about 90-450 ng of tissue mRNA or PBMC total RNA was used. TCRdb called the multiplex PCR reads again in MiXCR, with one record for every CDR3 protein. The sample has around 390,000 distinct CDR3 sequences; more than 35% are singletons. This clonotype originated in a human donor with low-grade glioma or glioblastoma, undergoing nonglioma brain surgery, or in good health (not recorded which). Sequenced material: glioma tissue, nonneoplastic brain tissue, or PBMCs (not recorded which). The chain joins TRBV20-1 to TRBJ2-1; possible D gene TRBD2, 7 bases. CDR3 nucleotide sequence: TGCAGTGCTGGGGGGGGGCGGATGGGAAGCTACAATGAGCAGTTCTTC. Amino acids: CSAGGGRMGSYNEQFF.